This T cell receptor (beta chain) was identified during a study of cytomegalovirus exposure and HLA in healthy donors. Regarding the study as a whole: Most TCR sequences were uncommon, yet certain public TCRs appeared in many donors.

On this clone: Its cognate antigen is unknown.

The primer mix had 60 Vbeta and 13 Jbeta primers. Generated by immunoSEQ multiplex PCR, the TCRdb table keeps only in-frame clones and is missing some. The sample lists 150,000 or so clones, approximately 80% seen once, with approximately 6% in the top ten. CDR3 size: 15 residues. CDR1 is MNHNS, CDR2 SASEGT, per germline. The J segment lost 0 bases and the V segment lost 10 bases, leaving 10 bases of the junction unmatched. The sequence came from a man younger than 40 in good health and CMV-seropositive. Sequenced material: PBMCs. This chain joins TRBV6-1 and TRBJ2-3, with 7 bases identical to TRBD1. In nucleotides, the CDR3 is TGTGCCACCCAGGTCAGGGGGAGTAGCACAGATACGCAGTATTTT. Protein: CATQVRGSSTDTQYF.